These T cell receptor beta chains were read from a single sample in a study of T-cell memory formation after mild COVID-19. TCRdb recomputed calls from the 5' RACE reads with MiXCR, one row per CDR3 protein. The data show approximately 560,000 distinct CDR3 sequences, 17% seen once. The sequencing input was PBMCs or a T cell subset sorted from them (not recorded which). These receptors were obtained from an adult woman who had mild COVID-19 (a few samples of this study predate the infection). Cell type and time point are not known. Both conserved end residues are part of each CDR3. The D gene is left open where the match is weak. Where a row states a size, it is once, few, many or the class of an expanded clone; other rows omit it.

J gene,V gene,clone size,D gene,CDR3 protein,CDR3 DNA
TRBJ2-7,TRBV15,few,.,CATSRDSWSQYHSYEQYF,TGTGCCACCAGCAGAGATTCGTGGAGCCAGTACCATTCCTACGAGCAGTACTTC
TRBJ2-1,TRBV27,few,.,CASSRQVGERGEQFF,TGTGCCAGCAGCCGTCAGGTGGGAGAGCGCGGTGAGCAGTTCTTC
TRBJ1-1,TRBV6-5,many,.,CASRRDIWNTEAFF,TGTGCCAGCAGGCGGGACATTTGGAACACTGAAGCTTTCTTT
TRBJ1-2,TRBV9,many,TRBD1,CASSSDPGQGDYGYTF,TGTGCCAGCAGCTCTGACCCGGGACAGGGAGACTATGGCTACACCTTC
TRBJ2-1,TRBV5-1,.,TRBD2,CASSFSGEGPGEQFF,TGCGCCAGCAGCTTTTCGGGGGAGGGCCCTGGGGAGCAGTTCTTC
TRBJ1-1,TRBV12-3/TRBV12-4,few,.,CASSYTTGPEAFF,TGTGCCAGCAGCTATACGACGGGCCCTGAAGCTTTCTTT
TRBJ2-7,TRBV4-1,.,TRBD2,CASSQVLAVSSYEQYF,TGCGCCAGCAGCCAAGTTCTAGCGGTGAGCTCCTACGAGCAGTACTTC
TRBJ2-6,TRBV5-1,.,.,CASSLELAGANVLTF,TGCGCCAGCAGCTTGGAGTTGGCTGGGGCCAACGTCCTGACTTTC
TRBJ2-2,TRBV2,few,.,CASRAGSWTGELFF,TGTGCCAGCAGGGCAGGGAGCTGGACCGGGGAGCTGTTTTTT
TRBJ2-1,TRBV2,.,TRBD2,CASCQAGYCFF,TGTGCCAGCTGCCAAGCGGGATATTGTTTCTTC
TRBJ1-1,TRBV11-3,.,.,CASSFQNTEAFF,TGTGCCAGCAGCTTTCAGAACACTGAAGCTTTCTTT
TRBJ2-3,TRBV20-1,few,TRBD1,CSANNRGPSTDTQYF,TGCAGTGCTAACAACAGGGGGCCAAGCACAGATACGCAGTATTTT
TRBJ2-7,TRBV12-3/TRBV12-4,.,.,CASSLARAASLYEQYF,TGTGCCAGCAGTTTAGCGAGGGCAGCCTCCTTATACGAGCAGTACTTC
TRBJ2-5,TRBV24-1,few,TRBD2,CATSDWGTSDQETQYF,TGTGCCACCAGTGATTGGGGGACTAGCGACCAAGAGACCCAGTACTTC
TRBJ2-5,TRBV15,.,TRBD1,CATSRDRGGKTQYF,TGTGCCACCAGCAGGGACAGGGGCGGAAAGACCCAGTACTTC
TRBJ1-1,TRBV7-9,few,.,CASSRAGGLNTEAFF,TGTGCCAGCAGCCGGGCGGGGGGCTTGAACACTGAAGCTTTCTTT
TRBJ1-2,TRBV12-3/TRBV12-4,.,TRBD1,CASSGDSSYGYTF,TGTGCCAGCAGTGGGGACAGCTCCTATGGCTACACCTTC
TRBJ2-3,TRBV29-1,.,.,CSVVGGMVSTDTQYF,TGCAGCGTTGTCGGCGGTATGGTTAGCACAGATACGCAGTATTTT
TRBJ2-3,TRBV5-1,few,TRBD2,CASSLVGGGPTDTQYF,TGCGCCAGCAGCTTGGTAGGCGGGGGGCCCACAGATACGCAGTATTTT
TRBJ2-1,TRBV12-3/TRBV12-4,.,TRBD2,CASSRRIGASGYNEQFF,TGTGCCAGCAGCCGTCGAATAGGGGCTAGCGGGTACAATGAGCAGTTCTTC
TRBJ2-7,TRBV11-2,few,TRBD2,CASTRDPASGGNEQYF,TGTGCCAGCACCCGAGATCCCGCTAGCGGGGGCAACGAGCAGTACTTC
TRBJ2-7,TRBV4-3,.,TRBD1,CASSQSSGQGAYEQYF,TGCGCCAGCAGCCAGAGTTCGGGACAGGGCGCCTACGAGCAGTACTTC
TRBJ1-6,TRBV15,many,.,CATSRDHENSPLHF,TGTGCCACCAGCAGAGATCATGAGAATTCACCCCTCCACTTT
TRBJ2-1,TRBV20-1,few,TRBD2,CSAPPRGLAVYNEQFF,TGCAGTGCGCCACCTCGGGGACTAGCGGTCTACAATGAGCAGTTCTTC
TRBJ2-7,TRBV20-1,.,TRBD2,CSARVLAGGSYEQYF,TGCAGTGCTAGAGTACTAGCGGGAGGTTCCTACGAGCAGTACTTC
TRBJ1-2,TRBV20-1,.,.,CSARGTGYGYTF,TGCAGTGCTAGGGGTACAGGGTATGGCTACACCTTC
TRBJ1-2,TRBV4-1,.,.,CASSPGQKRGYTF,TGCGCCAGCAGCCCCGGACAGAAACGGGGCTACACCTTC
TRBJ2-4,TRBV5-5,many,TRBD1,CASSLQGKNIQYF,TGTGCCAGCAGCCTACAGGGGAAAAACATTCAGTACTTC
TRBJ1-2,TRBV7-9,.,.,CASSFPNGGYTF,TGTGCCAGCAGCTTTCCTAACGGGGGCTACACCTTC
TRBJ1-2,TRBV5-5,.,.,CASSLDRAGAGFSYGYTF,TGTGCCAGCAGCTTGGATAGGGCAGGGGCTGGGTTTAGCTATGGCTACACCTTC
TRBJ2-2,TRBV4-1,many,TRBD2,CASSQLAGNTGELFF,TGCGCCAGCAGCCAACTAGCGGGGAACACCGGGGAGCTGTTTTTT
TRBJ1-2,TRBV5-6,.,.,CASSWGFPYGYTF,TGTGCCAGCAGCTGGGGATTCCCTTATGGCTACACCTTC
TRBJ2-7,TRBV20-1,few,TRBD1,CSAWARDRGAYEQYF,TGCAGTGCTTGGGCCCGGGACAGGGGTGCCTACGAGCAGTACTTC
TRBJ2-3,TRBV6-5,.,TRBD2,CASSYGGVSTDTQYF,TGTGCCAGCAGTTATGGGGGGGTTAGCACAGATACGCAGTATTTT
TRBJ2-1,TRBV5-1,.,TRBD1,CASSSGTGGDEQFF,TGCGCCAGCAGCTCCGGGACAGGGGGTGATGAGCAGTTCTTC
TRBJ2-7,TRBV7-2,.,TRBD2,CASSLMMTSGIHYEQYF,TGTGCCAGCAGCCTCATGATGACTAGCGGAATCCACTACGAGCAGTACTTC
TRBJ2-7,TRBV20-1,few,.,CSARSPATGSSYEQYF,TGCAGTGCTAGATCCCCAGCGACAGGATCCTCCTACGAGCAGTACTTC
TRBJ1-2,TRBV27,.,TRBD1,CASSGGTATNYGYTF,TGTGCCAGCAGTGGGGGGACAGCCACCAACTATGGCTACACCTTC
TRBJ2-1,TRBV20-1,.,TRBD2,CSASTSGGPVRNNEQFF,TGCAGTGCTAGCACTAGCGGGGGGCCAGTGAGGAACAATGAGCAGTTCTTC
TRBJ1-4,TRBV6-5,.,.,CASSYSSANEKLFF,TGTGCCAGCAGTTACTCCTCGGCTAATGAAAAACTGTTTTTT
TRBJ2-3,TRBV7-9,few,TRBD1,CASSLYRGRVDHTQYF,TGTGCCAGCAGCCTCTACAGGGGGCGCGTTGATCATACGCAGTATTTT
TRBJ2-5,TRBV5-5,.,TRBD1,CASSQGGTGGLETQYF,TGTGCCAGCAGCCAAGGGGGGACAGGAGGGTTGGAGACCCAGTACTTC
TRBJ2-1,TRBV7-9,few,TRBD1,CASSSFRGPSNEQFF,TGTGCCAGCAGCTCCTTCAGGGGGCCAAGCAATGAGCAGTTCTTC
TRBJ2-2,TRBV6-6,many,.,CASSILSAANTGELFF,TGTGCCAGCAGTATACTAAGCGCCGCGAACACCGGGGAGCTGTTTTTT
TRBJ2-1,TRBV7-6,few,TRBD2,CASSSPYSGRTGNEQFF,TGTGCCAGCAGCTCACCCTACAGCGGGAGGACGGGCAATGAGCAGTTCTTC
TRBJ1-3,TRBV18,few,TRBD1,CASSPTPGQVSGNTIYF,TGTGCCAGCTCACCGACACCGGGACAGGTCTCTGGAAACACCATATATTTT
TRBJ2-1,TRBV20-1,.,.,CSRGVYNEQFF,TGCAGTAGGGGAGTCTACAATGAGCAGTTCTTC
TRBJ1-5,TRBV5-1,.,.,CASSPDGDSNQPQHF,TGCGCCAGCAGCCCGGACGGGGACAGCAATCAGCCCCAGCATTTT
TRBJ2-7,TRBV20-1,.,.,CSARDFLAVEQYF,TGCAGTGCTAGAGATTTTCTGGCGGTCGAGCAGTACTTC
TRBJ1-1,TRBV6-5,.,.,CASSYSTSQLNTEAFF,TGTGCCAGCAGTTACTCGACTAGCCAGCTGAACACTGAAGCTTTCTTT
TRBJ2-5,TRBV7-9,few,TRBD1,CASSTGTGGRETQYF,TGTGCCAGCAGCACCGGGACAGGGGGAAGAGAGACCCAGTACTTC
TRBJ2-7,TRBV5-1,few,TRBD1,CASSWDSGPYEQYF,TGCGCCAGCAGCTGGGACAGCGGACCCTACGAGCAGTACTTC
TRBJ2-7,TRBV19,few,TRBD2,CASSVGLAGYYEQYF,TGTGCCAGTAGCGTGGGACTAGCGGGATATTACGAGCAGTACTTC
TRBJ2-3,TRBV3-1,few,.,CASSPETLTGTQYF,TGTGCCAGCAGCCCGGAGACACTCACGGGTACGCAGTATTTT
TRBJ2-1,TRBV7-3,.,TRBD2,CASRPSSGGAFEQFF,TGTGCCAGCAGGCCCTCGAGCGGGGGGGCCTTTGAGCAGTTCTTC
TRBJ2-3,TRBV7-2,.,.,CASSLFGLGTDTQYF,TGTGCCAGCAGCTTATTCGGTCTTGGCACAGATACGCAGTATTTT
TRBJ2-1,TRBV6-4,few,.,CASSSTAIGSEQFF,TGTGCCAGCAGTAGTACAGCGATAGGTAGTGAGCAGTTCTTC
TRBJ1-2,TRBV6-5,.,TRBD1,CASSLDRMDGYTF,TGTGCCAGCAGCTTGGACAGGATGGATGGCTACACCTTC